The rows below give T cell receptor beta chains drawn from one sample of a study of spatial heterogeneity in lung cancer. From the 5' RACE reads, TCRdb called clonotypes with MiXCR, one entry per CDR3 protein. The sample records 30,000 to 45,000 distinct CDR3 sequences, under 4% being singletons. The specimen comprised normal lung tissue next to the tumor, sampled at surgery. The receptors were sampled from a male donor with early-stage non-small cell lung cancer. CDR3s include the opening cysteine and the closing phenylalanine or tryptophan. D genes are given only for firm matches. Where a row states a size, it is once, few, many or the class of an expanded clone; other rows omit it.

j_gene,d_gene,v_gene,abundance,CDR3aa,CDR3nt
TRBJ2-5,NA,TRBV6-5,many,CASSYVETQYF,TGTGCCAGCAGTTACGTGGAGACCCAGTACTTC
TRBJ2-3,NA,TRBV20-1,many,CSASDPRTTDTQYF,TGCAGTGCTAGCGACCCCCGAACCACAGATACGCAGTATTTT
TRBJ2-3,TRBD1,TRBV20-1,few,CSVVPNRGRSDTQYF,TGCAGTGTAGTACCTAACAGGGGAAGGTCAGATACGCAGTATTTT
TRBJ2-2,NA,TRBV5-1,many,CASSHGALNTGELFF,TGCGCCAGCAGCCACGGGGCGTTGAACACCGGGGAGCTGTTTTTT
TRBJ2-3,NA,TRBV4-1,many,CASSQARGSTDTQYF,TGCGCCAGCAGCCAGGCGCGAGGGAGCACAGATACGCAGTATTTT
TRBJ2-5,NA,TRBV7-9,many,CASSPPISWEETQYF,TGTGCCAGCAGCCCCCCCATTTCCTGGGAGGAGACCCAGTACTTC
TRBJ1-1,TRBD1,TRBV20-1,many,CSAKQGLSTEAFF,TGCAGTGCTAAACAGGGGCTAAGCACTGAAGCTTTCTTT
TRBJ1-1,NA,TRBV24-1,many,CATQIVGAFF,TGTGCCACCCAGATCGTAGGAGCTTTCTTT
TRBJ2-7,TRBD1,TRBV5-1,NA,CASSPGQAVYEQYF,TGCGCCAGCAGCCCGGGACAGGCTGTCTACGAGCAGTACTTC
TRBJ2-5,NA,TRBV7-2,many,CASSQTGVYQETQYF,TGTGCCAGCAGCCAGACTGGAGTGTACCAAGAGACCCAGTACTTC
TRBJ2-7,NA,TRBV5-1,many,CASSLRQETYEQYF,TGCGCCAGCAGCTTGAGACAGGAAACCTACGAGCAGTACTTC
TRBJ1-1,NA,TRBV20-1,many,CSAFRDPNSEAFF,TGCAGTGCTTTCCGGGACCCGAACTCTGAAGCTTTCTTT
TRBJ2-1,TRBD1,TRBV5-5,many,CASSLALTGGLDEQFF,TGTGCCAGCAGCTTGGCCTTGACAGGGGGCTTAGATGAGCAGTTCTTC
TRBJ2-1,NA,TRBV3-1,many,CASSQGVLGNEQFF,TGTGCCAGCAGCCAGGGAGTCTTGGGCAATGAGCAGTTCTTC
TRBJ2-2,TRBD2,TRBV28,many,CASWPTGAGRTGELFF,TGTGCCAGTTGGCCTACGGGAGCGGGAAGGACCGGGGAGCTGTTTTTT
TRBJ2-1,NA,TRBV9,many,CASSVGASSYNEQFF,TGTGCCAGCAGCGTGGGGGCTAGCTCCTACAATGAGCAGTTCTTC
TRBJ2-5,TRBD1,TRBV5-1,many,CASSRGQGQETQYF,TGCGCCAGCAGTCGGGGACAGGGCCAAGAGACCCAGTACTTC
TRBJ2-3,NA,TRBV5-5,many,CASSLAGGPDTQYF,TGTGCCAGCAGCTTGGCCGGAGGGCCAGATACGCAGTATTTT
TRBJ2-6,NA,TRBV28,few,CASSPGVGVAGANVLTF,TGTGCCAGCAGTCCAGGCGTAGGGGTTGCTGGGGCCAACGTCCTGACTTTC
TRBJ2-5,NA,TRBV6-1,many,CASSEHLNSQETQYF,TGTGCCAGCAGTGAACATCTGAACAGCCAAGAGACCCAGTACTTC
TRBJ2-2,NA,TRBV7-3,many,CASSTQGLGGELFF,TGTGCCAGCAGCACACAGGGTCTGGGCGGGGAGCTGTTTTTT
TRBJ2-5,TRBD2,TRBV7-9,many,CASSSGLAETQYF,TGTGCCAGCAGCTCGGGACTAGCGGAGACCCAGTACTTC
TRBJ2-3,TRBD2,TRBV20-1,many,CSAPGTSADTQYF,TGCAGTGCCCCTGGGACTAGCGCAGATACGCAGTATTTT
TRBJ1-1,NA,TRBV10-3,many,CAIRVDLDTEAFF,TGTGCCATCAGGGTGGATTTGGACACTGAAGCTTTCTTT
TRBJ2-3,TRBD2,TRBV5-1,many,CASSLATSGSTDTQYF,TGCGCCAGCAGCTTGGCTACTAGCGGAAGCACAGATACGCAGTATTTT
TRBJ2-3,TRBD2,TRBV9,many,CASTSTSGGVYDTQYF,TGTGCCAGCACCTCGACTAGCGGGGGGGTATACGATACGCAGTATTTT
TRBJ2-1,NA,TRBV2,many,CASSEAALTYNEQFF,TGTGCCAGCAGTGAGGCAGCCCTCACCTACAATGAGCAGTTCTTC
TRBJ1-4,TRBD1,TRBV5-5,many,CASSEPGTGRNEKLFF,TGTGCCAGCAGCGAACCCGGGACAGGGAGAAATGAAAAACTGTTTTTT
TRBJ2-3,TRBD2,TRBV4-1,many,CASSHLRGAGDGTDTQYF,TGCGCCAGCAGCCACCTCCGAGGCGCGGGGGATGGGACAGATACGCAGTATTTT
TRBJ1-1,NA,TRBV20-1,many,CSAPNPTVNTEAFF,TGCAGTGCCCCCAACCCGACAGTGAACACTGAAGCTTTCTTT
TRBJ2-3,NA,TRBV12-3/TRBV12-4,many,CASSTGADTQYF,TGTGCCAGCAGCACGGGGGCTGATACGCAGTATTTT
TRBJ2-5,TRBD2,TRBV12-3/TRBV12-4,many,CASSFLGGKTQYF,TGTGCCAGCAGTTTTCTGGGAGGGAAGACCCAGTACTTC
TRBJ2-1,NA,TRBV7-9,many,CASSLATGNEQFF,TGTGCCAGCAGCTTAGCAACCGGCAATGAGCAGTTCTTC
TRBJ2-7,NA,TRBV6-1,many,CASSEVRRQYF,TGTGCCAGCAGTGAAGTACGTAGGCAGTACTTC
TRBJ1-2,NA,TRBV7-9,many,CASSRAGSSHYGYTF,TGTGCCAGCAGCCGAGCCGGCAGTTCACATTATGGCTACACCTTC
TRBJ2-3,TRBD2,TRBV28,many,CASSLAGGTDTQYF,TGTGCCAGCAGTTTAGCGGGGGGCACAGATACGCAGTATTTT
TRBJ2-1,TRBD2,TRBV7-9,many,CASSLVPSGGNNEQFF,TGTGCCAGCAGCTTAGTTCCTAGCGGGGGCAACAATGAGCAGTTCTTC
TRBJ1-5,NA,TRBV29-1,many,CSVAGVNQPQHF,TGCAGCGTTGCAGGGGTCAATCAGCCCCAGCATTTT
TRBJ2-1,NA,TRBV20-1,many,CSAEDRSSYNEQFF,TGCAGTGCTGAGGACAGATCCTCCTACAATGAGCAGTTCTTC
TRBJ1-1,NA,TRBV6-6,many,CASSGTANTEAFF,TGTGCCAGCAGTGGGACGGCGAACACTGAAGCTTTCTTT
TRBJ2-2,NA,TRBV27,many,CASSLGASGELFF,TGTGCCAGCAGTTTGGGGGCTAGCGGGGAGCTGTTTTTT
TRBJ1-5,NA,TRBV4-1,NA,CASSRGLAGEADTQHF,TGCGCCAGCAGCCGGGGACTAGCGGGGGAGGCAGATACGCAGCATTTT
TRBJ2-1,TRBD1,TRBV29-1,many,CSVGPDARRQGAYNEQFF,TGCAGCGTTGGCCCCGACGCTCGACGGCAGGGGGCCTACAATGAGCAGTTCTTC